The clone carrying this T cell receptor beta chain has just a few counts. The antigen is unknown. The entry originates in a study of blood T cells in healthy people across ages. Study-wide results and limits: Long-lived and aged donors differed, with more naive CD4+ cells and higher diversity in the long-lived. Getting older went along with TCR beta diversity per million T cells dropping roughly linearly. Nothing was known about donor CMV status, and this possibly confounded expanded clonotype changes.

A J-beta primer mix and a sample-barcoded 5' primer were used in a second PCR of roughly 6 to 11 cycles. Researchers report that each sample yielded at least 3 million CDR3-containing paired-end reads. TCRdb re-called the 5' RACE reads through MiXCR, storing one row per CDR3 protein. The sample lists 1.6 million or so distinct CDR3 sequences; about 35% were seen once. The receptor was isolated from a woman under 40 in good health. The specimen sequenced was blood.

The CDR3 coding sequence is TGTGCCAGCAGTACCACGGGCACCGGGGAGCTGTTTTTT. The encoded protein is CASSTTGTGELFF. The chain recombines TRBV12-3 or TRBV12-4 with TRBJ2-2; D gene uncertain. V was shortened by 5 bases and J by 4 bases, with 8 bases between the two germline ends. This CDR3 spans 13 amino acids.